These 30 T cell receptor beta chains were all obtained from the same sample, sequenced in a study of type 1 and type 2 diabetes patients. PCR was run on genomic DNA. Multiplex PCR with 30 forward and 13 reverse primers amplified the TCR beta CDR3. TCRdb passed the multiplex PCR reads through MiXCR, listing each CDR3 protein once. The table shows a few hundred thousand distinct CDR3 sequences, with over 45% occurring only once. Material for sequencing was peripheral blood mononuclear cells (PBMCs). All receptors come from a man between 18 and 35 years old with type 2 diabetes.

The chain has TRBV2 and TRBJ1-1; D uncertain. Germline CDR1 SNHLY, CDR2 FYNNEI. V shed 11 bases and J shed 4 bases, with 14 bases lying between them. This CDR3 region has 12 residues. The CDR3 region has the DNA TGTGCCGTTGGGGTGGGAGGCACTGAAGCTTTCTTT. Its protein product is CAVGVGGTEAFF.

This clonotype has only one observation. V gene TRBV12-3 or TRBV12-4 combines with J gene TRBJ2-3; the D is unclear. The CDR3 runs to 15 residues. Deletions cut 3 bases from V and 2 bases from J, with 12 bases between. CDR3 nucleotide sequence: TGTGCCAGCAGTTTGGGCCAGCTTATCACAGATACGCAGTATTTT. It yields the protein CASSLGQLITDTQYF.

The J gene is TRBJ1-1, the V gene TRBV20-1; D remains ambiguous. The germline V gene has CDR1 DFQATT and CDR2 SNEGSKA (reference sequence). The CDR3 length is 12 residues. DNA of the CDR3: TGCGGGGTTACTTTAATGAACACTGAAGCTTTCTTT. Amino acids: CGVTLMNTEAFF.

This clonotype was recorded a few times. CDR3: CASSPGTNTGELFF. CDR3 bases: TGTGCCAGCTCACCGGGTACGAACACCGGGGAGCTGTTTTTT. The rearrangement joins TRBV18 to TRBJ2-2; D is uncertain. From germline, CDR1 is KGHSH and CDR2 LQKENI. V was shortened by 3 bases and J by 0 bases, with 5 bases between the two germline ends. The CDR3 runs 14 residues.

In this sample, this clonotype turned up a few times. This chain links TRBV5-1 with TRBJ2-7, with 10 bases that match TRBD1. J was trimmed by 2 bases and V by 6 bases; bases with no gene match: 11. This CDR3 is 16 amino acids long. Germline V gene sequence: CDR1 SGHRS, CDR2 YFSETQ. CDR3 sequence: CASTPLAGTGAYEQYF. The CDR3 DNA sequence: TGCGCCAGCACCCCCCTCGCCGGGACAGGGGCCTACGAGCAGTACTTC.

The chain couples TRBV9 to TRBJ1-6, with D tentatively TRBD1 (5 bases). The ends were cut back, 4 bases at V and 7 bases at J, with 15 bases in the middle. The CDR3 loop spans 15 amino acids. Germline V gene sequence: CDR1 SGDLS, CDR2 YYNGEE. The CDR3: CASSSPGQRNSPLHF. Here the CDR3 DNA reads TGTGCCAGCAGCTCCCCAGGACAACGAAATTCACCCCTCCACTTT.

This clonotype was found a few times. The genes are TRBV2 and TRBJ2-7; TRBD1 or TRBD2 may be the D gene (6 bases each). Germline lookup yields CDR1 SNHLY and CDR2 FYNNEI. The ends were cut back, 8 bases at V and 2 bases at J, with 10 bases in the middle. CDR3 length: 12 residues. The CDR3: CASGGPTYEQYF. Here the CDR3 DNA reads TGTGCCAGCGGGGGGCCCACCTACGAGCAGTACTTC.

This clonotype occurred a few times. V gene TRBV19 combines with J gene TRBJ2-3; D possibly corresponds to TRBD2 (5 bases). V lost 6 bases, J lost 1 base, and 17 bases lay in between. From germline, CDR1 is LNHDA and CDR2 SQIVND (reference sequence). This CDR3 is 16 amino acids long. The CDR3 here is CASSVLRGSGTDTQYF. Here the CDR3 DNA reads TGTGCCAGTAGCGTGCTCCGGGGAAGTGGCACAGATACGCAGTATTTT.

V gene TRBV9 combines with J gene TRBJ1-1; D possibly corresponds to TRBD1 (6 bases). The CDR3 length is 15 residues. Trimming removed 1 base from V and 6 bases from J, with 16 bases in between. Germline values: CDR1 SGDLS, CDR2 YYNGEE. The CDR3 sequence: CASSVLTGNSAEAFF. The CDR3 bases are TGTGCCAGCAGCGTACTAACAGGGAATAGCGCTGAAGCTTTCTTT.

The chain is built from TRBV6-1 and TRBJ2-1; D perhaps matches TRBD2 (5 bases). This CDR3 has 15 residues. Per germline, CDR1 MNHNS and CDR2 SASEGT. Deletions cut 6 bases from V and 5 bases from J, with 17 bases between. The CDR3 DNA follows: TGTGCCAGCAGGCGGGCTAGCTCAATCCACAATGAGCAGTTCTTC. Its translation is CASRRASSIHNEQFF.

This rearrangement joins TRBV19 to TRBJ1-5; no definite D call. Trimming took 1 base from V and 9 from J, leaving 7 bases between them. Germline CDR1 and CDR2: LNHDA and SQIVND (reference sequence). This CDR3 has 12 residues. The CDR3 DNA reads TGTGCCAGTAGTATAGCTTCTATGCCCCAGCATTTT. Its translation is CASSIASMPQHF.

The chain couples TRBV2 to TRBJ2-7; D might be TRBD1 (6 bases). V lost 8 bases and J 6 bases, leaving 32 bases between the germline ends. Looked up from germline, CDR1 is SNHLY and CDR2 is FYNNEI. This CDR3 contains 18 residues. CDR3 sequence reads: CASSPTRQVMGSKSEQYF. The CDR3, as DNA: TGTGCCAGCTCACCAACTAGACAGGTAATGGGGTCCAAAAGCGAGCAGTACTTC. The entire variable domain, with the rest obtained from reference TRBV2 and TRBJ2-7, is as follows: EPEVTQTPSHQVTQMGQEVILRCVPISNHLYFYWYRQILGQKVEFLVSFYNNEISEKSEIFDDQFSVERPDGSNFTLKIRSTKLEDSAMYFCASSPTRQVMGSKSEQYFGPGTRLTVT.

The table lists this clonotype with a few counts. The chain employs TRBV20-1 and TRBJ1-2, with 11 bases fitting TRBD1. Germline CDR1 is DFQATT and CDR2 is SNEGSKA (reference sequence). The CDR3 spans 13 residues. Trimming at V came to 6 bases and at J to 3 bases, leaving 3 bases not matched to a gene. CDR3 nucleotides: TGCAGTGCACGGGACAGGGGGTACTATGGCTACACCTTC. Amino acids: CSARDRGYYGYTF.

The V gene is TRBV28, the J gene TRBJ2-1; the D gene is possibly TRBD1 (6 bases). Looked up from germline, CDR1 is MDHEN and CDR2 is SYDVKM. V lost 5 bases to trimming and J lost 2 bases, with 16 bases between them. The CDR3 spans 16 residues. The CDR3 DNA follows: TGTGCCAGCAGTCCATTCCAGGGGACGGCCTACAATGAGCAGTTCTTC. Its translation: CASSPFQGTAYNEQFF. Complete variable domain (other parts from reference TRBV28 and TRBJ2-1): DVKVTQSSRYLVKRTGEKVFLECVQDMDHENMFWYRQDPGLGLRLIYFSYDVKMKEKGDIPEGYSVSREKKERFSLILESASTNQTSMYLCASSPFQGTAYNEQFFGPGTRLTVL.

At least ten counts were recorded for this clonotype. The rearrangement uses TRBV5-1 and TRBJ1-1; TRBD1 agrees at 7 bases. The V and J ends lost 0 bases and 3 bases, in that order; junction bases with no gene match: 11. CDR3 size: 17 residues. The germline V gene encodes CDR1 SGHRS and CDR2 YFSETQ. The CDR3 DNA is TGCGCCAGCAGCTTGGGACAGGGCTCATACGTCTACACTGAAGCTTTCTTT. Translation gives CASSLGQGSYVYTEAFF.

This clonotype was seen only a few times. The chain combines TRBV19 with TRBJ1-2; D ambiguous. V was clipped by 4 bases and J by 0 bases, with 9 bases between them. Germline CDR1 LNHDA, CDR2 SQIVND (reference sequence). This CDR3 comprises 14 residues. CDR3 nucleotide sequence: TGTGCCAGTAGTAACCGACAAGCTAACTATGGCTACACCTTC. As protein: CASSNRQANYGYTF.

The chain links TRBV5-8 to TRBJ1-1; tentatively, D is TRBD1 (5 bases). Germline CDR1 and CDR2: SGHTS and YDEGEE. This CDR3 has 14 residues. V dropped 4 bases and J dropped 5 bases, with 15 bases sitting between them. The DNA for the CDR3 is TGTGCCAGCAGCACGGGGGGGGGGAGGACTGAAGCTTTCTTT. Translation: CASSTGGGRTEAFF. Drawing the rest from reference TRBV5-8 and TRBJ1-1, the complete variable domain is EAGVTQSPTHLIKTRGQQATLRCSPISGHTSVYWYQQALGLGLQFLLWYDEGEERNRGNFPPRFSGRQFPNYSSELNVNALELEDSALYLCASSTGGGRTEAFFGQGTRLTVV.

The chain uses TRBV15 and TRBJ1-2; D gene ambiguous. Germline assignment: CDR1 LNHNV and CDR2 YYDKDF (reference sequence). Between the trimmed V and J ends, which lost 0 bases and 4 bases, there was a span of 15 bases. The CDR3 has 16 amino acids. The CDR3: CATSRDRIITLYGYTF. The CDR3 bases are TGTGCCACCAGCAGAGATCGAATTATAACCCTCTATGGCTACACCTTC.

This clonotype was seen a few times. This rearrangement joins TRBV7-2 to TRBJ1-4; 7 nucleotides line up with TRBD1. Per the germline V gene, CDR1 is SGHTA and CDR2 is FQGNSA. The length of the CDR3 is 16 residues. V shed 5 bases and J 7 bases; nucleotides not matched to a gene: 13. CDR3 sequence: CASSPGQVDGGEKLFF. The CDR3 DNA reads as TGTGCCAGCAGCCCCGGACAGGTGGATGGTGGTGAAAAACTGTTTTTT. The complete variable domain, with remaining parts taken from reference TRBV7-2 and TRBJ1-4, reads GAGVSQSPSNKVTEKGKDVELRCDPISGHTALYWYRQSLGQGLEFLIYFQGNSAPDKSGLPSDRFSAERTGGSVSTLTIQRTQQEDSAVYLCASSPGQVDGGEKLFFGSGTQLSVL.

With regard to this clonotype: This sequence may be a read error, since a much larger clone differs from it by one base. This CDR3 is missing its conserved last phenylalanine or tryptophan, likely due to a read error. The chain joins TRBV30 to TRBJ1-2; D uncertain. There are 11 residues in the CDR3. Trimming stripped 7 bases from V and 4 bases from J, with 10 bases between. Germline loops: CDR1 GTSNPN, CDR2 SVGIG (reference sequence). CDR3 sequence: CAFPGLYGYTS. DNA of the CDR3: TGTGCCTTCCCGGGCCTCTATGGCTACACCTCC.

V usage is TRBV20-1 and J usage is TRBJ2-1; D remains unclear. Germline loops: CDR1 DFQATT, CDR2 SNEGSKA (reference sequence). Trimming left V 3 bases short and J 7 bases short, with 7 bases between. CDR3 size: 11 residues. This CDR3 reads CSASWGNEQFF. The CDR3 bases are TGCAGTGCTAGCTGGGGAAATGAGCAGTTCTTC.

The J gene is TRBJ2-7, the V gene TRBV7-9, with TRBD1 matching over 7 bases. The germline CDR1 and CDR2 sequences are SEHNR and FQNEAQ (reference sequence). This CDR3 region has 14 residues. The V gene end was trimmed by 1 base and the J gene end by 6 bases; junction bases not matched to a gene: 6. CDR3 DNA: TGTGCCAGCAGCTTAGTACAGGGGCTGGGCGAGCAGTACTTC. It specifies CASSLVQGLGEQYF.

This clonotype turned up a few times. The V call is TRBV7-8, the J call TRBJ2-5; D ambiguous. The germline V gene encodes CDR1 SGHVS and CDR2 FQNEAQ. This CDR3 region has 14 residues. Trimming pared 3 bases from V and 2 bases from J, leaving 10 bases between. CDR3 coding DNA: TGTGCCAGCAGCTTGATAGGACCTCAAGAGACCCAGTACTTC. Translation: CASSLIGPQETQYF.

The chain employs TRBV5-1 and TRBJ2-1, with 8 nucleotides matching TRBD2. The CDR3 totals 16 residues. Trimming removed 0 bases from V and 7 bases from J; junction bases left unmatched: 9. Germline V CDR1 and CDR2: SGHRS, YFSETQ. This CDR3 is CASSLVIAGLKNEQFF. In nucleotides, the CDR3 is TGCGCCAGCAGCTTGGTGATAGCGGGATTAAAAAATGAGCAGTTCTTC. Filled out from reference TRBV5-1 and TRBJ2-1, the complete variable domain reads KAGVTQTPRYLIKTRGQQVTLSCSPISGHRSVSWYQQTPGQGLQFLFEYFSETQRNKGNFPGRFSGRQFSNSRSEMNVSTLELGDSALYLCASSLVIAGLKNEQFFGPGTRLTVL.

This clonotype was counted only a few times. The V and J genes are TRBV20-1 and TRBJ1-2, with D perhaps matching TRBD1 (6 bases). With 2 bases removed from V and 1 base from J, the gap between germline ends came to 14 bases. The length of the CDR3 is 15 residues. Germline CDR1 reads DFQATT; CDR2 reads SNEGSKA (reference sequence). The CDR3 region has the DNA TGCAGTGCTAGAAGCGAAACAGGGCTTAACTATGGCTACACCTTC. It specifies CSARSETGLNYGYTF.

The chain has TRBV28 and TRBJ1-2; D might be TRBD1 (5 bases). Germline V gene lookup returns CDR1 MDHEN and CDR2 SYDVKM. The V end lost 6 bases, the J end lost 6 bases, and 20 bases lay between the germline ends. This CDR3 is built from 15 residues. Here the CDR3 reads CASRLRDGGPHGYTF. CDR3 nucleotides: TGTGCCAGCAGATTACGGGACGGAGGTCCGCATGGCTACACCTTC.

This CDR3 reads CASQGRLPYSNQPQHF. CDR3 in DNA: TGTGCCAGCCAGGGAAGGTTACCCTATAGCAATCAGCCCCAGCATTTT. The chain combines TRBV2 with TRBJ1-5; D is possibly TRBD1 (5 bases). V was trimmed by 8 bases and J by 0 bases, leaving 17 bases between them. This CDR3 has 16 amino acids. Germline V lookup: CDR1 SNHLY, CDR2 FYNNEI.

This chain uses TRBV7-2 with TRBJ1-4; the D gene is possibly TRBD1 (5 bases). The V gene lost 4 bases and the J gene lost 8 bases, with 14 bases spanning the gap. CDR1 and CDR2 from the germline V gene are SGHTA and FQGNSA. The CDR3 has 14 residues. In DNA, the CDR3 is TGTGCCAGCAGCTCCGGGACGGTGAAAGAAAAACTGTTTTTT. This encodes CASSSGTVKEKLFF. The full variable domain, with the rest looked up from reference TRBV7-2 and TRBJ1-4, is GAGVSQSPSNKVTEKGKDVELRCDPISGHTALYWYRQSLGQGLEFLIYFQGNSAPDKSGLPSDRFSAERTGGSVSTLTIQRTQQEDSAVYLCASSSGTVKEKLFFGSGTQLSVL.

This clonotype was counted at least ten times. The V call is TRBV19, the J call TRBJ2-7; 11 bases map to TRBD1. V lost 5 bases, J lost 4 bases, and 4 bases stayed unmatched. This CDR3 is built from 14 residues. The germline gives CDR1 LNHDA, CDR2 SQIVND (reference sequence). The CDR3 nucleotides read TGTGCCAGTAGTTCCGGGACAGGGGGTTACGAGCAGTACTTC. Translated, it gives CASSSGTGGYEQYF.

For this clonotype: This may stem from a read error, because a much larger clone lies one nucleotide away. The CDR3 nucleotides read TGTGCCAGCAGTGAATCCAGGGACACTGAAGCTTTCTTT. Encoded protein: CASSESRDTEAFF. J is TRBJ1-1 and V is TRBV25-1; tentative D call: TRBD1 (5 bases). The V gene's germline CDR1 is MGHDK and CDR2 SYGVNS. The germline V and J ends were trimmed by 1 base and 3 bases, with 6 bases remaining between them. The CDR3 length is 13 residues.